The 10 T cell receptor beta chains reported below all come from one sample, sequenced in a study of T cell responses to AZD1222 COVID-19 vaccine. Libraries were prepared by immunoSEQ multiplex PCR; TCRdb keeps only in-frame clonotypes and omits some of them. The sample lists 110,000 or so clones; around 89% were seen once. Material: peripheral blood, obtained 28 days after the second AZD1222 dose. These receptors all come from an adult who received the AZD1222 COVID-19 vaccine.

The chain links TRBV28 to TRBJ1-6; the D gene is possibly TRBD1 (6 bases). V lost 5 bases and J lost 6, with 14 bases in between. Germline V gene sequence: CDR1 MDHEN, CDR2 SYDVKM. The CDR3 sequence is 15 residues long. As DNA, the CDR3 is TGTGCCAGCAGTGTGCCGGGGGCGGGTAATTCACCCCTCCACTTT. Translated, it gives CASSVPGAGNSPLHF.

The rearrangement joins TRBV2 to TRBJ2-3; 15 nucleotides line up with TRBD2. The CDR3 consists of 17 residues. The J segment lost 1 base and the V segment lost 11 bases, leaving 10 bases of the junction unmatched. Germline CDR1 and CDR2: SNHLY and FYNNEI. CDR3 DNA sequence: TGTGCCCGGCCCCGGACTAGCGGGAGGGGGGGCACAGATACGCAGTATTTT. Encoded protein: CARPRTSGRGGTDTQYF.

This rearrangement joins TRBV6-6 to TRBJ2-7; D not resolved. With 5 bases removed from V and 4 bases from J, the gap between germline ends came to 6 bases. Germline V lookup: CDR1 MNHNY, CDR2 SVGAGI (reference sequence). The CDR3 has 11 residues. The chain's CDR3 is CASSRRYEQYF. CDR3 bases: TGTGCCAGCAGTAGACGTTACGAGCAGTACTTC.

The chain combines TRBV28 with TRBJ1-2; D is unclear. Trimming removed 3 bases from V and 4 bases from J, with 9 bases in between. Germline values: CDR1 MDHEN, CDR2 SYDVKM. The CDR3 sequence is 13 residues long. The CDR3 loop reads CASSFGQTYGYTF. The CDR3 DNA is TGTGCCAGCAGTTTTGGCCAGACCTATGGCTACACCTTC.

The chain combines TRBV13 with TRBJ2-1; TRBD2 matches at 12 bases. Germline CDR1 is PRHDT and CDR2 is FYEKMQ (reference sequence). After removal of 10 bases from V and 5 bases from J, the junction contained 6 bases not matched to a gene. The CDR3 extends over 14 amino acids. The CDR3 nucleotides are TGTGCCACCGCTCGACTAGCGGGAGACAATGAGCAGTTCTTC. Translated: CATARLAGDNEQFF. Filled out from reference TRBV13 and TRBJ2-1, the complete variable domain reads AAGVIQSPRHLIKEKRETATLKCYPIPRHDTVYWYQQGPGQDPQFLISFYEKMQSDKGSIPDRFSAQQFSDYHSELNMSSLELGDSALYFCATARLAGDNEQFFGPGTRLTVL.

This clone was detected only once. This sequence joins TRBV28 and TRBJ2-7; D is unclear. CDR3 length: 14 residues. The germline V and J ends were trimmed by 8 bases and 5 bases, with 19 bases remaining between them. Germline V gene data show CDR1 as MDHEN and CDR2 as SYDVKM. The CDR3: CASGWARIWNEQYF. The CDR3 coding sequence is TGTGCCAGCGGTTGGGCGCGAATCTGGAACGAGCAGTACTTC.

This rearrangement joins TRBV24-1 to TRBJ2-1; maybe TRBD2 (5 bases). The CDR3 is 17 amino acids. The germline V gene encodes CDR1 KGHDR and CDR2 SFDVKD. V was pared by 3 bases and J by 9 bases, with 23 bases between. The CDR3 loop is CATSDRLAKPGGSEQFF. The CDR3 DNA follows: TGTGCCACCAGTGATAGGCTAGCTAAACCCGGAGGCAGTGAGCAGTTCTTC.

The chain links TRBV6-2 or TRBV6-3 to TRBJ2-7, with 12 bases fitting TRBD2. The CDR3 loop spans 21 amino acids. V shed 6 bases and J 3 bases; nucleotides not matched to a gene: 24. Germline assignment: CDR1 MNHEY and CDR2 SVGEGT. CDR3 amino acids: CASSRGATRLAGAYLLYEQYF. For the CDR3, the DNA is TGTGCCAGCAGCCGAGGTGCGACCCGACTAGCGGGAGCCTACCTACTCTACGAGCAGTACTTC.

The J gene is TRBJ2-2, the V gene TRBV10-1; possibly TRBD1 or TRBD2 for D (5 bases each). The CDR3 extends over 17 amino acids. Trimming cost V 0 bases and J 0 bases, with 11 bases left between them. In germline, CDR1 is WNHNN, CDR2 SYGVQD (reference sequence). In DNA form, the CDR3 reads TGCGCCAGCAGTGAGTCGAGGGGTTGGTCGAACACCGGGGAGCTGTTTTTT. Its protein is CASSESRGWSNTGELFF.

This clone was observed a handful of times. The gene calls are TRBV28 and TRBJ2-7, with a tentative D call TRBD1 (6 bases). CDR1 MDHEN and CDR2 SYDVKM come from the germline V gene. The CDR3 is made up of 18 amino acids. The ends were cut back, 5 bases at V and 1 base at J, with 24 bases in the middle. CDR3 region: CASSLPEPGGRISYEQYF. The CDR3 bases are TGTGCCAGCAGTCTACCGGAACCTGGGGGCAGAATATCCTACGAGCAGTACTTC. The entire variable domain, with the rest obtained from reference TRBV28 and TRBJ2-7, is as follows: DVKVTQSSRYLVKRTGEKVFLECVQDMDHENMFWYRQDPGLGLRLIYFSYDVKMKEKGDIPEGYSVSREKKERFSLILESASTNQTSMYLCASSLPEPGGRISYEQYFGPGTRLTVT.